The T cell receptor (beta chain) under discussion was sequenced for a study of shared clonotypes between healthy human individuals. The assay was immunoSEQ multiplex PCR, and TCRdb's table has in-frame clones only and misses some. Of 180,000 or so clones in the sample, around 93% were seen once. CDR1 LNHDA and CDR2 SQIVND come from the germline V gene (reference sequence). The CDR3 contains 13 residues. V was shortened by 4 bases and J by 4 bases, with 8 bases between the two germline ends. The sequenced material came from naive CD4+ T cells sorted from blood. Subset defined: CD45RA+ positively selected. The TCR sequence derives from a woman aged 25 to 39 in good health. J is TRBJ1-3 and V is TRBV19; D is unclear. Here the CDR3 DNA reads TGTGCCAGTAGTACGGATCGAGGAAACACCATATATTTT. It yields the protein CASSTDRGNTIYF.